This T cell receptor beta chain is from a study of T cell responses to AZD1222 COVID-19 vaccine. The CDR3 covers 17 residues. The repertoire was sequenced with immunoSEQ multiplex PCR; TCRdb's copy has only in-frame clones and lacks some. Of 150,000 to 200,000 clones in the sample, 88% were seen once. This sequence originates from an adult who received the AZD1222 COVID-19 vaccine. The specimen was peripheral blood, collected 28 days after the second AZD1222 dose. This chain links TRBV21-1 with TRBJ1-6; TRBD1 reflects the table's D call only, with no check against the DNA. TRBV21-1 is flagged as a pseudogene. The CDR3 sequence: CASSKAMAGKNNSPLHF. CDR3 nucleotides: TGTGCCAGCAGCAAAGCTATGGCAGGAAAAAATAATTCACCCCTCCACTTT.